The rows below give T cell receptor beta chains drawn from one sample of a study of CD8 T cells in ankylosing spondylitis. TCRdb reprocessed the 5' RACE reads with MiXCR, giving one entry per CDR3 protein. The data hold 300,000 to 350,000 distinct CDR3 sequences, with under 25% observed a single time. Specimen: blood, either unsorted or a sorted T cell fraction (not recorded which). These TCRs come from a female donor with ankylosing spondylitis or in good health (not recorded which). CDR3s include the opening cysteine and the closing phenylalanine or tryptophan. D genes are given only for firm matches. Clone sizes are given selectively: once, few, many, or a class where the clone is expanded.

abundance: few; v_gene: TRBV20-1; j_gene: TRBJ1-1; d_gene: .; CDR3nt: TGCAGTGCTAGAGAAGGGGGTACTGAAGCTTTCTTT; CDR3aa: CSAREGGTEAFF
abundance: few; v_gene: TRBV25-1; j_gene: TRBJ2-3; d_gene: .; CDR3nt: TGTGCCAGCAGTGAAAGAAGCAGCACAGATACGCAGTATTTT; CDR3aa: CASSERSSTDTQYF
abundance: many; v_gene: TRBV29-1; j_gene: TRBJ1-1; d_gene: .; CDR3nt: TGCAGCGTTGGGAATGGAGGGAGCACTGAAGCTTTCTTT; CDR3aa: CSVGNGGSTEAFF
abundance: few; v_gene: TRBV27; j_gene: TRBJ1-5; d_gene: TRBD1; CDR3nt: TGTGCCAGCAGTCCCGGGCAGGGGGGGAATCAGCCCCAGCATTTT; CDR3aa: CASSPGQGGNQPQHF
abundance: .; v_gene: TRBV15; j_gene: TRBJ2-7; d_gene: .; CDR3nt: TGTGCCACCAGCAACAGCGGCAGGGATCCTTACGAGCAGTACTTC; CDR3aa: CATSNSGRDPYEQYF
abundance: many; v_gene: TRBV13; j_gene: TRBJ2-1; d_gene: .; CDR3nt: TGTGCCAGCAGCTTGGGCCTTAGAGGTGAGCAGTTCTTC; CDR3aa: CASSLGLRGEQFF
abundance: few; v_gene: TRBV29-1; j_gene: TRBJ2-3; d_gene: TRBD1; CDR3nt: TGCAGTCATTCCGGGACAGGGGGGTTGGATACGCAGTATTTT; CDR3aa: CSHSGTGGLDTQYF
abundance: .; v_gene: TRBV7-9; j_gene: TRBJ2-7; d_gene: TRBD1; CDR3nt: TGTGCCAGCAGCTCAGCAGGGGGCGCAGCGCCTCGAGAGCAGTACTTC; CDR3aa: CASSSAGGAAPREQYF
abundance: few; v_gene: TRBV20-1; j_gene: TRBJ1-2; d_gene: .; CDR3nt: TGCAGTGCTTCTGGGTCAAGGGATGGCTACACCTTC; CDR3aa: CSASGSRDGYTF
abundance: many; v_gene: TRBV29-1; j_gene: TRBJ1-1; d_gene: .; CDR3nt: TGCAGCGTAAGGGGCCTCCAGAAAAACACTGAAGCTTTCTTT; CDR3aa: CSVRGLQKNTEAFF
abundance: .; v_gene: TRBV5-6; j_gene: TRBJ2-1; d_gene: .; CDR3nt: TGTGCCAGCAGGCAGACTGGGGGCTCCTACAATGAGCAGTTCTTC; CDR3aa: CASRQTGGSYNEQFF
abundance: .; v_gene: TRBV30; j_gene: TRBJ2-2; d_gene: .; CDR3nt: TGTGCCGGGAGCCGGGGTCCCGGGGAGCTGTTTTTT; CDR3aa: CAGSRGPGELFF
abundance: many; v_gene: TRBV20-1; j_gene: TRBJ2-3; d_gene: .; CDR3nt: TGCAGTGCTGGTCAGAGCGGCCCGGGCACGCAGTATTTT; CDR3aa: CSAGQSGPGTQYF
abundance: few; v_gene: TRBV20-1; j_gene: TRBJ2-1; d_gene: .; CDR3nt: TGCAGTGCTAGAGATTTCCGGACCCAGTTCGATGAGCAGTTCTTC; CDR3aa: CSARDFRTQFDEQFF
abundance: few; v_gene: TRBV10-3; j_gene: TRBJ1-1; d_gene: TRBD1; CDR3nt: TGTGCCATCGGGATTGGGGGGACAGGGAGCACTGAAGCTTTCTTT; CDR3aa: CAIGIGGTGSTEAFF
abundance: .; v_gene: TRBV29-1; j_gene: TRBJ1-1; d_gene: .; CDR3nt: TGCAGCGTTGAAGAGATCGCCAGGGGTAAAGCTTTCTTT; CDR3aa: CSVEEIARGKAFF
abundance: many; v_gene: TRBV21-1; j_gene: TRBJ1-1; d_gene: .; CDR3nt: TGTGCCAGCAGCAAAGAGGGAGGGTCAGGAGGTGAAGCTTTCTTT; CDR3aa: CASSKEGGSGGEAFF
abundance: .; v_gene: TRBV20-1; j_gene: TRBJ1-5; d_gene: .; CDR3nt: TGCAGTGCTAGAGATCCATATAGCAATCAGCCCCAGCATTTT; CDR3aa: CSARDPYSNQPQHF
abundance: many; v_gene: TRBV6-1; j_gene: TRBJ2-7; d_gene: .; CDR3nt: TGTGCCAGCAGTAGGCAGTTGGGGGGAGGAAGCGACGAGCAGTACTTC; CDR3aa: CASSRQLGGGSDEQYF
abundance: few; v_gene: TRBV9; j_gene: TRBJ2-7; d_gene: TRBD1; CDR3nt: TGTGCCAGCAGCGTAGACCATCGACAGGGTGGCGAGCAGTACTTC; CDR3aa: CASSVDHRQGGEQYF
abundance: few; v_gene: TRBV7-9; j_gene: TRBJ2-7; d_gene: TRBD2; CDR3nt: TGTGCCAGCAGCCTTTCGGGGGGAATGGTAAACGAGCAGTACTTC; CDR3aa: CASSLSGGMVNEQYF
abundance: few; v_gene: TRBV24-1; j_gene: TRBJ2-1; d_gene: .; CDR3nt: TGTGCCACCAGTGATAATGCCCAAAAGATAGCGGCCCTACTAGCGTTCTTC; CDR3aa: CATSDNAQKIAALLAFF
abundance: .; v_gene: TRBV28; j_gene: TRBJ2-1; d_gene: TRBD2; CDR3nt: TGTGCCACCGGGACTAACTTAAACAATGAGCAGTTCTTC; CDR3aa: CATGTNLNNEQFF